This T cell receptor beta chain was captured by sequencing in a study of liver allograft versus peripheral blood T cells. Overall study: The study compared liver allograft T cell receptor repertoires against peripheral blood repertoires of liver transplant recipients.

Findings and limits, study-wide: Repertoires found inside liver allografts reportedly differed from T cell receptor repertoires in peripheral blood.

MiXCR, run by TCRdb on the reads, gives a single entry per CDR3 protein. The data hold thousands of distinct CDR3 sequences, with around 21% observed a single time. The V and J ends lost 8 bases and 0 bases respectively, with 13 bases between them. The CDR3 has 15 residues. Germline values: CDR1 ENHRY, CDR2 SYGVKD. In its sample, this clonotype is medium-sized (0.01 to 0.1%). Its antigen is as yet unknown. The J gene is TRBJ2-2, the V gene TRBV10-3, with D hard to call. This receptor was identified in a human patient who had a liver transplant. Some T cells may be supplied by the graft donor. The CDR3 DNA follows: TGTGCCATCGGAACCTCTTCAGCGAACACCGGGGAGCTGTTTTTT. Its protein is CAIGTSSANTGELFF.